The 21 T cell receptor beta chains reported below all come from one sample, sequenced in a study of T cells expressing NK-cell markers (dated by TCRdb to the early 2020s). Library construction relied on 5' RACE. Instrument on record: Illumina HiSeq 2000. Following reprocessing of the reads by TCRdb, the data hold one row per CDR3 protein sequence and no DNA is available. The table kept for this sample lists a few hundred thousand distinct CDR3 sequences. The ten largest clones take up around 5% of the sample. Sequencing was done on a sample of blood T cells: a sorted CD56 or NKG2C T cell subset, CD4+ or CD8+ T cells, or bulk PBMC T cells (not recorded which). These receptors were obtained from a man aged 18-75 years in good health.

The CDR3 protein is CASRSGDALSPLHF. This chain joins TRBV6-1 and TRBJ1-6; TCRdb's D call, TRBD1, is unchecked because there is no DNA. The CDR3 is 14 amino acids. Germline V gives CDR1 MNHNS, CDR2 SASEGT.

This chain uses TRBV20-1 with TRBJ2-1; without DNA, the TCRdb call of TRBD2 cannot be checked. CDR1 DFQATT and CDR2 SNEGSKA come from the germline V gene (reference sequence). The CDR3 runs to 13 residues. This CDR3 is CSARGTSRSEQFF.

The chain uses TRBV12-3 or TRBV12-4 and TRBJ2-3; TCRdb selects TRBD1, and the lack of DNA leaves this call unchecked. This CDR3 has 13 amino acids. The CDR3 loop is CASTPSSTDTQYF.

The chain is built from TRBV10-2 and TRBJ1-5; checking the TCRdb D call of TRBD1 is not possible without DNA. The CDR3 consists of 13 residues. Germline V CDR1 and CDR2: WSHSY, SAAADI. The CDR3 reads CASSESGGLPQHF.

V gene TRBV20-1 combines with J gene TRBJ2-4; no DNA is available, so the TRBD1 call from TCRdb remains unchecked. Germline V gives CDR1 DFQATT, CDR2 SNEGSKA (reference sequence). This CDR3 comprises 16 residues. CDR3 residues: CSALKPPGQGESIQYF.

This sequence joins TRBV7-9 and TRBJ1-2; the TRBD1 assignment by TCRdb is unverifiable without DNA. Germline V gene data show CDR1 as SEHNR and CDR2 as FQNEAQ (reference sequence). CDR3 size: 14 residues. The CDR3 spells CASSRDVINYGCTF.

This sequence joins TRBV10-3 and TRBJ2-3; no DNA is available, so the TRBD1 call from TCRdb remains unchecked. Germline V CDR1 and CDR2: ENHRY, SYGVKD. This CDR3 has 15 amino acids. The chain's CDR3 is CAISTLGVGGDTQYF.

The CDR3 region is CATSDFSGGAVETQYF. The V call is TRBV24-1, the J call TRBJ2-5; the D call from TCRdb, TRBD2, cannot be confirmed without DNA. CDR3 size: 16 residues. CDR1 and CDR2 (germline): KGHDR, SFDVKD.

This chain connects TRBV30 to TRBJ2-1; TCRdb's D gene call, TRBD2, goes unchecked for lack of DNA. CDR1 GTSNPN and CDR2 SVGIG come from the germline V gene (reference sequence). The CDR3 is 14 amino acids. CDR3 sequence: CAWNPGLAYNEQFF.

The rearrangement joins TRBV3-1 to TRBJ1-2; TCRdb indicates TRBD1, and absent DNA this call remains unverified. CDR3 length: 16 amino acids. Germline loops: CDR1 LGHDT, CDR2 YNNKEL (reference sequence). The CDR3 region is CASSPRLADVNYGYTF.

The chain recombines TRBV24-1 with TRBJ2-1; TCRdb's assignment of TRBD1 cannot be checked, as there is no DNA. CDR3 length: 16 amino acids. Germline assignment: CDR1 KGHDR and CDR2 SFDVKD. The CDR3 loop is CATSDPGERPYNEQFF.

V and J are TRBV29-1 and TRBJ2-7; the TCRdb D gene call, TRBD2, has no DNA to confirm it. The CDR3 sequence is 13 residues long. CDR1 is SQVTM, CDR2 ANQGSEA, per germline. The chain's CDR3 is CSADGPSSYEQYF.

The chain carries TRBV7-8 and TRBJ1-5. There are 16 residues in the CDR3. From germline, CDR1 is SGHVS and CDR2 FQNEAQ. The CDR3 region is CASSSRGRNSNQPQHF.

The J gene is TRBJ1-2, the V gene TRBV6-1. The germline V gene encodes CDR1 MNHNS and CDR2 SASEGT. CDR3 length: 16 amino acids. This CDR3 reads CASRGTRGPGTYGYTF.

This sequence joins TRBV9 and TRBJ2-3; the D call of TRBD2 rests on TCRdb alone, since no DNA is present to check it. The V gene's germline CDR1 is SGDLS and CDR2 YYNGEE. This CDR3 comprises 16 residues. This CDR3 is CASSVARSGNTDTQYF.

The chain carries TRBV18 and TRBJ2-1; checking the TCRdb D call of TRBD1 is not possible without DNA. The CDR3 extends over 16 amino acids. The V gene's germline CDR1 is KGHSH and CDR2 LQKENI. The CDR3 here is CASSPVLLGQDNEQFF. The full variable domain, its missing parts supplied by reference TRBV18 and TRBJ2-1, is NAGVMQNPRHLVRRRGQEARLRCSPMKGHSHVYWYRQLPEEGLKFMVYLQKENIIDESGMPKERFSAEFPKEGPSILRIQQVVRGDSAAYFCASSPVLLGQDNEQFFGPGTRLTVL.

The CDR3 loop reads CASSQVLMADTQYF. The J gene is TRBJ2-3, the V gene TRBV4-1. CDR1 is MGHRA and CDR2 is YSYEKL in the germline V gene. The CDR3 spans 14 residues.

V gene TRBV10-3 combines with J gene TRBJ1-4; TCRdb indicates TRBD1, and absent DNA this call remains unverified. Germline V gives CDR1 ENHRY, CDR2 SYGVKD. The length of the CDR3 is 14 residues. CDR3: CAIRPDSRTAQLFF.

Here the CDR3 reads CAISAGGDEKLFF. V is TRBV10-3 and J is TRBJ1-4; lacking DNA, the TRBD1 call made by TCRdb goes unchecked. This CDR3 is built from 13 residues. Germline assignment: CDR1 ENHRY and CDR2 SYGVKD.

This chain joins TRBV9 and TRBJ2-3. The CDR3 loop spans 14 amino acids. Germline assignment: CDR1 SGDLS and CDR2 YYNGEE. The CDR3 protein is CASSAVVSTDTQYF.

The rearrangement joins TRBV7-9 to TRBJ2-6. CDR1 SEHNR and CDR2 FQNEAQ come from the germline V gene (reference sequence). CDR3 length equals 14 residues. The CDR3 loop is CASSYQTGANVLTF. Drawing the rest from reference TRBV7-9 and TRBJ2-6, the complete variable domain is DTGVSQNPRHKITKRGQNVTFRCDPISEHNRLYWYRQTLGQGPEFLTYFQNEAQLEKSRLLSDRFSAERPKGSFSTLEIQRTEQGDSAMYLCASSYQTGANVLTFGAGSRLTVL.